The clone carrying this T cell receptor (beta chain) was picked up a small number of times. Authors' processing steps: Reference gene primers were amplified, and this amplification served to estimate nucleated cell counts. Using immunoSEQ multiplex PCR, the repertoire was profiled, and TCRdb retains in-frame clones only, with some absent. V, J and clone size are those of that table, while D and trimming were read from the DNA. The repertoire holds 170,000 or so clones, with more than 75% as singletons. The data belong to a study of blood T cell repertoires in COVID-19. Study details: Acute and convalescent COVID-19 samples came from the United States, Italy and Spain. From T cells, B-cell-depleted T cells, or PBMCs came the material, which was cDNA or gDNA.

The CDR3 sequence is 14 residues long. The germline V gene has CDR1 SGHRS and CDR2 YFSETQ. J gave up 4 bases and V 3 bases, and 6 bases lay outside the gene matches. The TCR sequence derives from a young woman who had recovered from COVID-19. V is TRBV5-1 and J is TRBJ1-1; 7 bases match TRBD1. The sample consisted of peripheral blood. The CDR3: CASSSGQPRTEAFF. The CDR3 DNA follows: TGCGCCAGCAGCTCGGGACAGCCTCGCACTGAAGCTTTCTTT.